What follows describes a single T cell receptor beta chain. Repertoires were generated with immunoSEQ multiplex PCR, while TCRdb's copy carries only in-frame clones and drops some. The sample has roughly 290,000 clones, almost 90% seen once; the top ten hold about 1.7%. The data belong to a study of blood T cell repertoires in COVID-19. Self-reported history from a screening survey and questionnaire set each donor's cohort. J lost 3 bases, V lost 1 base, and 2 bases had no gene match. The CDR3 extends over 15 amino acids. Germline loops: CDR1 SGHTA, CDR2 FQGNSA. The source material was PBMCs or T cells enriched from blood (not recorded which). The V gene is TRBV7-2, the J gene TRBJ2-1; TRBD2 matches at 8 bases. The clonotype comes from a woman under 30 with acute COVID-19. In DNA form, the CDR3 reads TGTGCCAGCAGCTTAGGGCGGGGGGTCTACAATGAGCAGTTCTTC. Its protein product is CASSLGRGVYNEQFF.